A selection of T cell receptor beta chains follows, all from one sample in a study of shared T cell receptors in the human thymus. The table came from immunoSEQ multiplex PCR; TCRdb's copy has only in-frame clones and leaves some out. Of approximately 760,000 clones in the sample, 70% to 90% were seen once. These data also featured in a second study, about human thymus T cells.

The sample was thymocytes. These receptor sequences come from a girl less than two years old with a congenital heart defect. The CDR3 runs from the conserved cysteine through the conserved F or W. A D gene is named only where the DNA matches it firmly. Clone size appears in some rows only: once, few, many, or a class for an expanded clone.

TRBV5-1	.	TRBJ2-1	.	CASSFRGEDEQFF	TGCGCCAGCAGCTTCCGAGGGGAGGATGAGCAGTTCTTC
TRBV19	TRBD1	TRBJ1-2	.	CASKRGGPRTGRYYGYTF	TGTGCAAGTAAACGGGGTGGACCGCGGACAGGGAGATACTATGGCTACACCTTC
TRBV4-3	TRBD2	TRBJ2-1	.	CASSPRLGTSTYNEQFF	TGCGCCAGCAGCCCCCGATTGGGGACTAGTACTTACAATGAGCAGTTCTTC
TRBV5-1	.	TRBJ1-4	.	CASSLGADRKGDEKLFF	TGCGCCAGCAGCTTGGGGGCCGACAGAAAAGGGGATGAAAAACTGTTTTTT
TRBV9	TRBD1	TRBJ2-7	.	CASSPDPGQTPYEQYF	TGTGCCAGCAGCCCCGACCCGGGACAGACGCCGTACGAGCAGTACTTC
TRBV6-6	.	TRBJ2-3	.	CASSPFTGSTDTQYF	TGTGCCAGCAGCCCCTTTACGGGGAGCACAGATACGCAGTATTTT
TRBV30	.	TRBJ1-3	.	CAWKVGDSGNTIYF	TGTGCCTGGAAGGTGGGAGACTCTGGAAACACCATATATTTT
TRBV29-1	.	TRBJ1-3	once	CSVGVGGRDGNTIYF	TGCAGCGTTGGAGTTGGGGGGAGAGATGGAAACACCATATATTTT
TRBV5-4	TRBD1	TRBJ1-2	.	CASSKGQGFYGYTF	TGTGCCAGCAGCAAGGGACAGGGATTCTATGGCTACACCTTC
TRBV5-4	.	TRBJ2-1	.	CASSLAGTHFRSSVSNEQFF	TGTGCCAGCAGCTTGGCCGGGACTCATTTCCGATCCTCCGTCAGCAATGAGCAGTTCTTC
TRBV5-5	.	TRBJ2-1	once	CASSRAHYHNNEQFF	TGTGCCAGCAGTCGCGCCCACTATCACAACAATGAGCAGTTCTTC
TRBV10-3	.	TRBJ2-3	.	CAIGGSTDTQYF	TGTGCCATCGGGGGGAGCACAGATACGCAGTATTTT
TRBV25-1	.	TRBJ2-7	once	CASSEGGGRDYEQYF	TGTGCCAGCAGTGAGGGCGGAGGAAGGGATTACGAGCAGTACTTC
TRBV4-1	TRBD1	TRBJ2-1	.	CASSQGPIAQGASEQFF	TGCGCCAGCAGCCAAGGGCCGATCGCACAGGGGGCAAGTGAGCAGTTCTTC
TRBV19	TRBD2	TRBJ2-3	.	CASSPQRGGTDTQYF	TGTGCCAGTAGCCCCCAGCGGGGGGGCACAGATACGCAGTATTTT
TRBV19	.	TRBJ1-5	once	CASIDPTGLNQPQHF	TGTGCCAGTATTGACCCCACAGGGCTTAATCAGCCCCAGCATTTT
TRBV5-8	.	TRBJ2-2	.	CASSFCSGAAGELFF	TGTGCCAGCAGCTTTTGTTCCGGCGCGGCGGGGGAGCTGTTTTTT
TRBV15	TRBD1	TRBJ2-1	.	CATSVRMGRDRVRNEQFF	TGTGCCACCAGCGTACGAATGGGACGGGACAGGGTTAGGAATGAGCAGTTCTTC
TRBV7-6	.	TRBJ2-7	.	CAGTPKEAADLNYEQYF	TGTGCCGGCACCCCTAAAGAGGCCGCGGACTTAAACTACGAGCAGTACTTC
TRBV6-5	.	TRBJ1-1	.	CASRERDRGEAFF	TGTGCCAGCAGGGAAAGGGATAGGGGTGAAGCTTTCTTT
TRBV2	.	TRBJ2-6	.	CASSPAAASGANVLTF	TGTGCCAGTTCACCAGCGGCAGCCTCTGGGGCCAACGTCCTGACTTTC
TRBV7-8	TRBD1	TRBJ2-7	.	CASSLGLRTGRIEQYF	TGTGCCAGCAGCTTAGGACTTAGGACAGGAAGGATCGAGCAGTACTTC
TRBV27	.	TRBJ1-5	.	CASSTDSPNQPQHF	TGTGCCAGCAGTACAGACAGCCCCAATCAGCCCCAGCATTTT
TRBV27	TRBD2	TRBJ2-2	.	CASSLSAGGHTGELFF	TGTGCCAGCAGTTTATCGGCGGGGGGACACACCGGGGAGCTGTTTTTT
TRBV7-9	TRBD1	TRBJ1-2	.	CASNLGSQGAANYGYTF	TGTGCCAGCAACCTCGGGAGCCAGGGGGCCGCTAACTATGGCTACACCTTC
TRBV6-5	TRBD2	TRBJ2-5	.	CASSYLAGIGETQYF	TGTGCCAGCAGTTACCTAGCGGGGATCGGGGAGACCCAGTACTTC
TRBV6-5	.	TRBJ2-7	.	CASSYGHTDTYEQYF	TGTGCCAGCAGTTACGGGCATACAGACACCTACGAGCAGTACTTC
TRBV7-9	.	TRBJ2-3	.	CASSLERSGGFQSGTQYF	TGTGCCAGCAGCTTAGAGCGGAGTGGGGGGTTCCAGTCGGGAACGCAGTATTTT
TRBV4-3	.	TRBJ1-1	.	CASSQEAGENTEAFF	TGCGCCAGCAGCCAAGAGGCAGGGGAAAACACTGAAGCTTTCTTT
TRBV11-1	TRBD1	TRBJ2-7	.	CASSLPDRAHYEQYF	TGTGCCAGCAGCTTACCTGACAGGGCACACTACGAGCAGTACTTC
TRBV7-2	.	TRBJ1-2	.	CASSLGTVYGYTF	TGTGCCAGCAGCTTAGGTACGGTTTATGGCTACACCTTC
TRBV19	TRBD1	TRBJ2-5	.	CASSQDRGGETQYF	TGTGCCAGTAGTCAGGACAGGGGGGGAGAGACCCAGTACTTC
TRBV19	.	TRBJ1-2	.	CASSPRTASGGNTF	TGTGCCAGTAGCCCCAGGACAGCCTCGGGTGGGAACACCTTC
TRBV11-2	.	TRBJ2-3	.	CASSLGGFGQLSRDTQYF	TGTGCCAGCAGCTTAGGGGGGTTTGGACAGCTTTCGCGCGATACGCAGTATTTT
TRBV5-6	TRBD2	TRBJ2-5	.	CASSWVTSLRGTQYF	TGTGCCAGCAGCTGGGTGACTAGCCTAAGAGGGACCCAGTACTTC
TRBV28	TRBD1	TRBJ1-1	.	CASSLYSPGDREAFF	TGTGCCAGCAGTTTGTATTCCCCGGGGGACAGGGAGGCTTTCTTT
TRBV29-1	.	TRBJ1-2	.	CSVEDGVGGYGYTF	TGCAGCGTTGAAGATGGTGTAGGGGGCTATGGCTACACCTTC
TRBV6-1	TRBD1	TRBJ1-5	.	CASRDRSQPQHF	TGTGCCAGCAGGGACAGGTCCCAGCCCCAGCATTTT
TRBV11-2	.	TRBJ1-2	.	CASSLDKTRGYGYTF	TGTGCCAGCAGCTTAGATAAAACTCGAGGCTATGGCTACACCTTC
TRBV9	TRBD2	TRBJ2-1	.	CASSVGVGTNGGDEQFF	TGTGCCAGCAGCGTAGGGGTGGGGACTAATGGGGGTGATGAGCAGTTCTTC
TRBV4-2	.	TRBJ2-6	.	CASSQERPPANVLTF	TGTGCCAGCAGCCAAGAGAGGCCCCCGGCCAACGTCCTGACTTTC
TRBV28	TRBD1	TRBJ1-1	.	CASSSRDREGTEAFF	TGTGCCAGCAGTTCCCGGGACAGGGAGGGCACTGAAGCTTTCTTT
TRBV5-4	.	TRBJ1-1	.	CASSKQGNTEAFF	TGTGCCAGCAGTAAACAGGGGAACACTGAAGCTTTCTTT
TRBV5-5	TRBD1	TRBJ1-6	.	CASSHTGGGSPLHF	TGTGCCAGCAGCCACACAGGGGGCGGTTCACCCCTCCACTTT
TRBV9	TRBD2	TRBJ2-1	.	CASSSKGVAGVTNEQFF	TGTGCCAGCAGCTCTAAGGGGGTAGCGGGGGTTACCAATGAGCAGTTCTTC
TRBV5-1	.	TRBJ2-7	.	CASSLAGGNEQYF	TGCGCCAGCAGCTTGGCCGGGGGTAACGAGCAGTACTTC
TRBV5-5	.	TRBJ2-7	.	CASSLSIGLSYEQYF	TGTGCCAGCAGCTTGTCTATAGGACTTTCCTACGAGCAGTACTTC
TRBV19	.	TRBJ2-1	.	CASSIPGRSAYNEQFF	TGTGCCAGTAGTATACCTGGGAGGTCGGCCTACAATGAGCAGTTCTTC
TRBV5-7	TRBD1	TRBJ1-4	.	CASSFLTTGFDTKLFF	TGTGCCAGCAGCTTCCTCACGACAGGGTTTGACACTAAACTGTTTTTT
TRBV6-4	TRBD2	TRBJ2-1	.	CASRQLAASDNEQFF	TGTGCCAGCAGACAACTAGCGGCTTCCGACAATGAGCAGTTCTTC
TRBV11-2	TRBD1	TRBJ2-3	few	CASSLTSRGLYGDTQYF	TGTGCCAGCAGCTTAACGAGCAGGGGGCTTTATGGGGATACGCAGTATTTT
TRBV11-2	TRBD2	TRBJ2-5	.	CASSGGLAGGQETQYF	TGTGCCAGCAGCGGAGGACTAGCGGGGGGACAAGAGACCCAGTACTTC
TRBV14	TRBD1	TRBJ2-1	.	CASSQDQQGAPVLFF	TGTGCCAGCAGCCAAGATCAACAGGGGGCCCCCGTGCTGTTCTTC
TRBV29-1	.	TRBJ1-3	.	CSVEDPQRGSGNTIYF	TGCAGCGTTGAAGATCCTCAGCGGGGGTCAGGAAACACCATATATTTT
TRBV2	TRBD2	TRBJ2-4	once	CASKSTSGGSPLAKNIQYF	TGTGCCAGCAAATCGACTAGCGGGGGGTCACCCCTAGCCAAAAACATTCAGTACTTC
TRBV27	.	TRBJ1-2	.	CASSAVGGGYGYTF	TGTGCCAGCAGTGCGGTCGGAGGTGGCTATGGCTACACCTTC